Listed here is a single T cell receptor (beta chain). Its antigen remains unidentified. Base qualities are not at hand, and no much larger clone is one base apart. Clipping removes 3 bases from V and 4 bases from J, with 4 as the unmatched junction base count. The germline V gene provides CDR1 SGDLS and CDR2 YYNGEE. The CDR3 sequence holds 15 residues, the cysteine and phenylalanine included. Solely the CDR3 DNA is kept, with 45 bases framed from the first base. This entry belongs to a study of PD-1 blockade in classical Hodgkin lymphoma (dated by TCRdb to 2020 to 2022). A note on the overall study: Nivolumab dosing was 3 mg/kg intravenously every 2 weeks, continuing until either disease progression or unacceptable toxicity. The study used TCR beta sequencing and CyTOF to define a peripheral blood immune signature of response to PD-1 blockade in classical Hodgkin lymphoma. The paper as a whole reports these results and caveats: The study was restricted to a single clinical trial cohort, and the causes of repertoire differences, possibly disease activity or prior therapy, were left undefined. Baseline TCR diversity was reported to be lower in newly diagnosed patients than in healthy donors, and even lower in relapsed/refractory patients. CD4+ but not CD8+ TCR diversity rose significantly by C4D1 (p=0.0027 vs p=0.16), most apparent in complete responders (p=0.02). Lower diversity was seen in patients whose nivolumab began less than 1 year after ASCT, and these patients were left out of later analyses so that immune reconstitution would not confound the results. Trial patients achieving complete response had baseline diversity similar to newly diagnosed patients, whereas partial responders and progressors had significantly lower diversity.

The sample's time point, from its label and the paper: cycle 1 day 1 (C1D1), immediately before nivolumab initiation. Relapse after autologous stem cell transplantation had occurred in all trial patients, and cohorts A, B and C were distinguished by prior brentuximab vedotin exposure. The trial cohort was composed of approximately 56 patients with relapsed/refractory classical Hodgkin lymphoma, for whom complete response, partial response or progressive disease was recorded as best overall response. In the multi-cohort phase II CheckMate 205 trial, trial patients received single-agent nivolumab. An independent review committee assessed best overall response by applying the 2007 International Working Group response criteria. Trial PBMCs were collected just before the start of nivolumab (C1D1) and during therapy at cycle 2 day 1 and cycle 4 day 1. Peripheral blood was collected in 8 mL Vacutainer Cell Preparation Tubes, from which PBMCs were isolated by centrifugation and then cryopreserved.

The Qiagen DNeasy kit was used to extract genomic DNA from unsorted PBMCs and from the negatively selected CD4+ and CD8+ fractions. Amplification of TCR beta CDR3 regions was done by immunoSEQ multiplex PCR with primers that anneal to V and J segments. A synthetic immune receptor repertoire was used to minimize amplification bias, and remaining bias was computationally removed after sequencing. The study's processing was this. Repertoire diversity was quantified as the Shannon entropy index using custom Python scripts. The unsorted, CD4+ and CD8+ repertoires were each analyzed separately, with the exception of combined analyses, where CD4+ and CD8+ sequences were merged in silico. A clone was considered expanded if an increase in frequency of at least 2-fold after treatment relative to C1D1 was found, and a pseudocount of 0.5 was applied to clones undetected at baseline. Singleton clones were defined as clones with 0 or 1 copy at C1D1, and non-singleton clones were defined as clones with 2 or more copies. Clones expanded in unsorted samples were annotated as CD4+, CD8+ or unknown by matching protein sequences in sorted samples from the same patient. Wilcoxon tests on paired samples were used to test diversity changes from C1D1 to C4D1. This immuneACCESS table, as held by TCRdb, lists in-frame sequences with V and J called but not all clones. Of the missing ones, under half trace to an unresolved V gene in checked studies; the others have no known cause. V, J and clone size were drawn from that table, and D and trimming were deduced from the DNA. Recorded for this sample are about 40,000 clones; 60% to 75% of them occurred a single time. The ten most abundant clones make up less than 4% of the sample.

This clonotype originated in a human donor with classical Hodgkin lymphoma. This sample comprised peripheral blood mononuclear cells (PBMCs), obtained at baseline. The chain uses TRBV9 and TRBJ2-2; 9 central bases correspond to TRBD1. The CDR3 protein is CASSADRGFTGELFF. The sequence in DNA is TGTGCCAGCAGCGCTGACAGGGGGTTCACCGGGGAGCTGTTTTTT.